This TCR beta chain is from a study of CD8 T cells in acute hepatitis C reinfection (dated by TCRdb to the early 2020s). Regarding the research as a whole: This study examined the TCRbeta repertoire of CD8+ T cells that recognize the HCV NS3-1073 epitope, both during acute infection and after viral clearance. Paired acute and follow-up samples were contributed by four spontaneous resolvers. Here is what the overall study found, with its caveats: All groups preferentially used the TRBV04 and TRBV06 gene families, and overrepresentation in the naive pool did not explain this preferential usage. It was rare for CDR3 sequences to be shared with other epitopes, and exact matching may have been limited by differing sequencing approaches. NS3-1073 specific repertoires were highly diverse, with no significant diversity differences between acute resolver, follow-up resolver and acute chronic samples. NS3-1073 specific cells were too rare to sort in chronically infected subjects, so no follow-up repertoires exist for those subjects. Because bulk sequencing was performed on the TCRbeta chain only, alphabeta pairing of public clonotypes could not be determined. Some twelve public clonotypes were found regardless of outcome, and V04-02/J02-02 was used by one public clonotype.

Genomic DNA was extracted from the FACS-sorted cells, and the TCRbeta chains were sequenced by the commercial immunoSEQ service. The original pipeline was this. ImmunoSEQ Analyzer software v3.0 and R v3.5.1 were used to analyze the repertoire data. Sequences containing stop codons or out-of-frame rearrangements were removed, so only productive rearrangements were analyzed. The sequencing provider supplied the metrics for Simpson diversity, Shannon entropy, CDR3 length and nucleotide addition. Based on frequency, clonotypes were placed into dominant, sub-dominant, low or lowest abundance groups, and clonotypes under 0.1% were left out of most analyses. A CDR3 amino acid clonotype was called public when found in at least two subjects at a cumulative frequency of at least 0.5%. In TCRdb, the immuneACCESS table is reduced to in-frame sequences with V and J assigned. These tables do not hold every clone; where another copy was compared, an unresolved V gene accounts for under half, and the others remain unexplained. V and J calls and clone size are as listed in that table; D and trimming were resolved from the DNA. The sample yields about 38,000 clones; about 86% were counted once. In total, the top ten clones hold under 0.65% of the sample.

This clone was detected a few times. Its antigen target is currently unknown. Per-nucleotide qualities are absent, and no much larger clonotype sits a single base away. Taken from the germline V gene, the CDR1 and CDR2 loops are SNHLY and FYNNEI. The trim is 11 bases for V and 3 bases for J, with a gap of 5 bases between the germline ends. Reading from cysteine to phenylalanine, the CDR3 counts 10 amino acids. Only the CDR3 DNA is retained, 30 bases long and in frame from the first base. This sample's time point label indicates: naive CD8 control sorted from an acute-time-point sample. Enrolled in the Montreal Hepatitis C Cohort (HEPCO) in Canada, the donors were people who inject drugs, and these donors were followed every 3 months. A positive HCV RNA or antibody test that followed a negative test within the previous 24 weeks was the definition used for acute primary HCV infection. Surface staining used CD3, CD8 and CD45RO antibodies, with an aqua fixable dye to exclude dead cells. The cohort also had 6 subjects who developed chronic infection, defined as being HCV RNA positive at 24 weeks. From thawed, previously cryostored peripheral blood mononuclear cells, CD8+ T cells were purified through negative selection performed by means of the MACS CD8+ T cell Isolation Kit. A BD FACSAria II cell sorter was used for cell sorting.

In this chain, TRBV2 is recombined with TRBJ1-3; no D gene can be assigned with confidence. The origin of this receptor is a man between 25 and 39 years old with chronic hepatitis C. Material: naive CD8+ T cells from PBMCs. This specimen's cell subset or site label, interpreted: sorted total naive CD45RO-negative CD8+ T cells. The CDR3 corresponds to CAVLGNTIYF. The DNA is TGTGCCGTCCTTGGAAACACCATATATTTT. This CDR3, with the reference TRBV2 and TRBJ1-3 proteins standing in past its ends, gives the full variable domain EPEVTQTPSHQVTQMGQEVILRCVPISNHLYFYWYRQILGQKVEFLVSFYNNEISEKSEIFDDQFSVERPDGSNFTLKIRSTKLEDSAMYFCAVLGNTIYFGEGSWLTVV.